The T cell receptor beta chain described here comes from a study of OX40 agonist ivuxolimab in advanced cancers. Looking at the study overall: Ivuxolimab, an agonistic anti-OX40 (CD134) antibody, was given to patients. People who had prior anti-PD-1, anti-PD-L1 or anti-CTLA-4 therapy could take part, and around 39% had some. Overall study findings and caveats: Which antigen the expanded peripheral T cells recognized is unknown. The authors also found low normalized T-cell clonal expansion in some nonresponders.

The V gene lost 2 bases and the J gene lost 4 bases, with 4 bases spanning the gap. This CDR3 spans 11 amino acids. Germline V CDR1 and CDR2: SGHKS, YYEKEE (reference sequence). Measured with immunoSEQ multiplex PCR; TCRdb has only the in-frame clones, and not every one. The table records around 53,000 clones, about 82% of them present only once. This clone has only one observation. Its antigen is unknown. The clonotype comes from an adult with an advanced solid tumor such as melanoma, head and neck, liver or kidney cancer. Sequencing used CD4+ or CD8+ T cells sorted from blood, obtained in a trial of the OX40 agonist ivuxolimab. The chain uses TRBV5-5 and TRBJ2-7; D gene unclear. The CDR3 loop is CASSLIYEQYF. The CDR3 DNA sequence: TGTGCCAGCAGCTTAATTTACGAGCAGTACTTC.